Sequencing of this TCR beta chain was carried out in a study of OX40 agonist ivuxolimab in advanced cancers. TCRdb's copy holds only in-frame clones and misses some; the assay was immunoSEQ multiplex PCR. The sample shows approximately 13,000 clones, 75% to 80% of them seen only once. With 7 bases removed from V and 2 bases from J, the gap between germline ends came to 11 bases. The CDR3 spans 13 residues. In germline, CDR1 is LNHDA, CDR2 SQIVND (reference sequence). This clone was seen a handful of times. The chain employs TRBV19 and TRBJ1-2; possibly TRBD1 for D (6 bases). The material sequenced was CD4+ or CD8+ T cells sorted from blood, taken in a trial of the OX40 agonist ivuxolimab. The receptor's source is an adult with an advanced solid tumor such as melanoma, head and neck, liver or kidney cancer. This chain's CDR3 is CASNEDSNYGYTF. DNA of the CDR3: TGTGCCAGTAACGAGGACAGCAACTATGGCTACACCTTC.